The source of this TCR beta chain is a study of neurological immune-mediated disorders. V was shortened by 2 bases and J by 1 base, with 11 bases between the two germline ends. CDR1 SGHRS and CDR2 YFSETQ come from the germline V gene. This CDR3 comprises 15 residues. Many counts were recorded for this clonotype. No antigen is known for it. Individuals who volunteered at a blood bank located in Maryland, USA, made up the group of healthy controls. Unsorted libraries were prepared from 2 million PBMCs that had been stored at -80 C. One entry per CDR3 protein, called by TCRdb with MiXCR from the 5' RACE reads. The sample records more than 75,000 distinct CDR3 sequences, 10% being singletons. Points from the study as a whole: TCR-beta repertoires seemed private in all groups, with no expanded CDR3 amino acid sequences shared.

V usage is TRBV5-1 and J usage is TRBJ2-3; D not resolved. The receptor was derived from a man aged 40-49 years in good health. The sample was PBMCs. Here the CDR3 reads CASSFSSSGTDTQYF. In nucleotides, the CDR3 is TGCGCCAGCAGCTTCTCATCTAGTGGCACAGATACGCAGTATTTT.